The 18 T cell receptor beta chains listed next were all sequenced from one sample in a study of cytomegalovirus exposure and HLA in healthy donors. Primers: 60 Vbeta forward and 13 Jbeta reverse. Sequencing used immunoSEQ multiplex PCR; TCRdb keeps in-frame clones, though not all of them. Among roughly 230,000 clones listed, 80% to 95% were seen once. The sample comprised PBMCs. These receptors originate from a girl aged 2 to 10 in good health and CMV-seronegative.

DNA for the CDR3: TGTGCCAGCAGCCCCCGGCCTAGCGGGGGGGCAGATACGCAGTATTTT. Residues: CASSPRPSGGADTQYF. V and J are TRBV14 and TRBJ2-3, with 12 bases lining up with TRBD2. This CDR3 region has 16 residues. J lost 4 bases, V lost 4 bases, and 6 bases had no gene match. The germline V gene encodes CDR1 SGHDN and CDR2 FVKESK.

V gene TRBV6-6 combines with J gene TRBJ2-4, with TRBD1 matching over 8 bases. Losses at the gene ends were 0 bases for V and 5 bases for J; bases not matched to a gene: 6. The germline V gene has CDR1 MNHNY and CDR2 SVGAGI (reference sequence). The CDR3 length is 16 residues. This CDR3 reads CASSYSRPTGENIQYF. For the CDR3, the DNA is TGTGCCAGCAGTTACTCGAGGCCGACAGGGGAAAACATTCAGTACTTC.

The rearrangement joins TRBV18 to TRBJ2-3, with no clear D. The CDR3 contains 14 residues. With 2 bases removed from V and 0 bases from J, the gap between germline ends came to 6 bases. Germline CDR1 reads KGHSH; CDR2 reads LQKENI. CDR3 sequence (DNA): TGTGCCAGCTCACCATCCCTGAGCACAGATACGCAGTATTTT. This gives the protein CASSPSLSTDTQYF.

This chain uses TRBV6-6 with TRBJ1-1, with D possibly matching TRBD1 (6 bases). This CDR3 is 14 amino acids long. With 0 bases removed from V and 5 bases from J, the gap between germline ends came to 10 bases. The germline V gene encodes CDR1 MNHNY and CDR2 SVGAGI (reference sequence). CDR3 coding DNA: TGTGCCAGCAGTTACTCGAGTGGACAGACTGAAGCTTTCTTT. Translating gives CASSYSSGQTEAFF.

The V call is TRBV5-6, the J call TRBJ1-1; D not certain. The CDR3 loop spans 17 amino acids. CDR1 SGHDT and CDR2 YYEEEE come from the germline V gene. V was trimmed by 1 base and J by 1 base, leaving 17 bases between them. CDR3 residues: CASSLTRFNSSNTEAFF. The CDR3 nucleotides are TGTGCCAGCAGCTTGACACGATTCAACAGTTCGAACACTGAAGCTTTCTTT.

The rearrangement links TRBV19 to TRBJ1-1; D not certain. Germline CDR1 LNHDA, CDR2 SQIVND (reference sequence). This CDR3 comprises 13 residues. V lost 7 bases and J lost 2, with 11 bases in between. CDR3 sequence reads: CASTPGINTEAFF. DNA of the CDR3: TGTGCCAGTACCCCCGGGATAAACACTGAAGCTTTCTTT.

The DNA of the CDR3 is TGTGCCAGCAGCCTACGGGATCCCCTTAGCTCCTATAATTCACCCCTCCACTTT. Protein: CASSLRDPLSSYNSPLHF. The V call is TRBV7-2, the J call TRBJ1-6, with D hard to call. The V and J ends lost 5 bases and 0 bases respectively, with 17 bases between them. Germline CDR1 is SGHTA and CDR2 is FQGNSA. This CDR3 has 18 amino acids.

The chain is built from TRBV13 and TRBJ2-1; no firm D call. The V end was cut by 4 bases, the J end by 0 bases, with 13 bases between. The V gene's germline CDR1 is PRHDT and CDR2 FYEKMQ (reference sequence). The CDR3 is made up of 16 amino acids. For the CDR3, the DNA is TGTGCCAGCAGCTCCCGCAAACTGAGCTCCTACAATGAGCAGTTCTTC. Its protein is CASSSRKLSSYNEQFF. Together with reference TRBV13 and TRBJ2-1, the CDR3 gives the full variable domain: AAGVIQSPRHLIKEKRETATLKCYPIPRHDTVYWYQQGPGQDPQFLISFYEKMQSDKGSIPDRFSAQQFSDYHSELNMSSLELGDSALYFCASSSRKLSSYNEQFFGPGTRLTVL.

This chain joins TRBV7-2 and TRBJ2-2; 8 positions agree with TRBD2. This CDR3 has 17 residues. The ends lost 1 base at V and 7 bases at J; junction bases unmatched: 11. Germline lookup yields CDR1 SGHTA and CDR2 FQGNSA. The CDR3 here is CASSLVSAGVMGGELFF. CDR3 DNA sequence: TGTGCCAGCAGCTTAGTATCAGCGGGAGTGATGGGCGGGGAGCTGTTTTTT.

Comment on this clone: The junction differs from germline at one of its ends, possibly a read error. The V and J genes are TRBV19 and TRBJ2-7, with D uncertain. The germline V gene encodes CDR1 LNHDA and CDR2 SQIVND (reference sequence). The CDR3 spans 13 residues. The CDR3 nucleotides read TGTGCCAGTAGTTTAGAGACGGGCTACGAGCAGTACTTC. The encoded protein is CASSLETGYEQYF.

V gene TRBV7-9 combines with J gene TRBJ2-2; D unclear. Looked up from germline, CDR1 is SEHNR and CDR2 is FQNEAQ (reference sequence). The ends were cut back, 1 base at V and 0 bases at J, with 6 bases in the middle. CDR3 length: 15 amino acids. Here the CDR3 DNA reads TGTGCCAGCAGCTTAGGGCACACGAACACCGGGGAGCTGTTTTTT. Its protein is CASSLGHTNTGELFF.

The CDR3 nucleotides are TGTGCCAGCAGCTTCCAGGCGGGAAACACTGAAGCTTTCTTT. Its translation: CASSFQAGNTEAFF. J is TRBJ1-1 and V is TRBV7-8; D not certain. Trimming took 3 bases from V and 2 from J, leaving 10 bases between them. This CDR3 is 14 amino acids long. CDR1 is SGHVS and CDR2 is FQNEAQ in the germline V gene.

The chain carries TRBV2 and TRBJ2-1, with D possibly matching TRBD1 (5 bases). V lost 6 bases and J lost 1, with 19 bases in between. The CDR3 consists of 17 residues. Germline values: CDR1 SNHLY, CDR2 FYNNEI. This chain's CDR3 is CASRNDLSGWSYNEQFF. CDR3 coding DNA: TGTGCCAGCAGGAATGACCTCTCAGGGTGGTCCTACAATGAGCAGTTCTTC.

Concerning this clone itself: Other DNA sequences of this sample code for an identical CDR3. The gene calls are TRBV5-1 and TRBJ2-7; perhaps TRBD2 as D (5 bases). Germline lookup yields CDR1 SGHRS and CDR2 YFSETQ. This CDR3 spans 15 amino acids. V shed 4 bases and J shed 3 bases, with 17 bases lying between them. The CDR3 bases are TGCGCCAGCAGCCCGTCAGGCGGGTTGCGCTACGAGCAGTACTTC. Translated, it gives CASSPSGGLRYEQYF.

This sequence joins TRBV18 and TRBJ1-4; 7 bases align to TRBD1. The CDR3 loop spans 15 amino acids. The V and J ends lost 1 base and 4 bases, in that order; junction bases with no gene match: 3. Germline V gene data show CDR1 as KGHSH and CDR2 as LQKENI. CDR3 amino acids: CASSPRTGFNEKLFF. The CDR3 nucleotides are TGTGCCAGCTCACCACGGACAGGATTTAATGAAAAACTGTTTTTT. The full variable domain, completed using reference TRBV18 and TRBJ1-4, is NAGVMQNPRHLVRRRGQEARLRCSPMKGHSHVYWYRQLPEEGLKFMVYLQKENIIDESGMPKERFSAEFPKEGPSILRIQQVVRGDSAAYFCASSPRTGFNEKLFFGSGTQLSVL.

V usage is TRBV4-1 and J usage is TRBJ2-3, with 14 positions matching TRBD2. Trimming cost V 3 bases and J 6 bases; bases outside gene matches: 11. The CDR3 consists of 18 residues. The germline V gene encodes CDR1 MGHRA and CDR2 YSYEKL. The CDR3, as DNA: TGCGCCAGCAGCCAGTACCTTTCGGGACTAGCGGGAGTGGATACGCAGTATTTT. Encoded protein: CASSQYLSGLAGVDTQYF.

The chain uses TRBV6-5 and TRBJ1-1; D is ambiguous. This CDR3 contains 14 residues. Germline-derived CDR1 and CDR2 are MNHEY and SVGAGI. Deletions cut 2 bases from V and 3 bases from J, with 10 bases between. The CDR3, as DNA: TGTGCCAGCAGTTACGAGGGTTTATACACTGAAGCTTTCTTT. This sequence encodes CASSYEGLYTEAFF.

This chain joins TRBV19 and TRBJ1-5, with D hard to call. This CDR3 spans 13 amino acids. The V end lost 3 bases, the J end lost 2 bases, and 5 bases lay between the germline ends. Germline CDR1 and CDR2: LNHDA and SQIVND (reference sequence). The CDR3 reads CASSIPGNQPQHF. DNA for the CDR3: TGTGCCAGTAGTATTCCCGGCAATCAGCCCCAGCATTTT.